One T cell receptor (beta chain) is described in this entry. This clonotype has at least ten counts. Its antigen is not yet known. An end of the junction does not agree with germline; a read error may underlie this. Set within a cohort of healthcare workers in London, UK, this nested case-control study involved weekly PCR testing of nasopharyngeal swabs along with blood sampling. Between 23 and 31 March 2020, the week of the UK lockdown, healthcare workers were enrolled and then followed up weekly for as long as 16 weeks. Receptors were amplified or captured by 5' RACE. Reads for this sample came from a NextSeq 500. To correct for sequencing error and PCR bias, the TCR library protocol tagged individual cDNA molecules with unique molecular identifiers. Both TCR alpha and beta chains were sequenced, and tight co-correlation was observed between alpha and beta sequence abundances in each sample. Concerning the study's data processing: Decombinator V4 was used to annotate TCR sequences for V gene, J gene and CDR3. TCRs were defined as expanded if a significant change between any two time points was detected under a Poisson model with p below 0.0001. TCR abundances were normalised to the total number of TCRs sequenced per sample and were expressed as counts per million. MAIT TCRs were defined by TRAV1-2 paired with TRAJ12, TRAJ20 or TRAJ33, and iNKT TCRs by TRAV10 paired with TRAJ18. VDJdb, accessed 1 November 2021, was searched for CMV, EBV and SARS-CoV-2 annotated TCRs, excluding TCRs annotated for multiple antigens. TCRdb's own reprocessing of the public reads used fastp at Q25 and MiXCR and kept productive beta chains. CDR3 protein sequences are deduplicated, and each keeps its most common genes and DNA. TCRdb's processing, not the authors', yielded these V and J calls. Here the sample has tens of thousands of distinct CDR3 sequences; roughly 5.5% occur a single time. The leading ten clones occupy under 5% of the sample.

The data originate from a study of early T cells in non-severe SARS-CoV-2 infection (dated by TCRdb to 2020 to 2022). About the study as a whole: Because TCR sequencing relied on bulk RNA taken from unsorted whole blood, pairing of alpha and beta chains was not possible. Study-wide conclusions, independent of this receptor: VDJdb matching was skewed toward anti-spike CD8 responses and likely underestimated virus-specific expansions, missing private and CD4 specificities.

Reading the germline V gene (reference sequence) gives CDR1 SSHAT and CDR2 FNYEAQ. There are 14 amino acids in the CDR3, from cysteine to phenylalanine inclusive. Of the read, only the CDR3 DNA is kept; its 42 bases are in frame from base 1. The source material was whole blood. The receptor comes from an adult who was a healthcare worker with PCR-confirmed SARS-CoV-2 infection or an uninfected control (not recorded which). The V gene is TRBV7-7 and the J gene is TRBJ2-5; tentative D gene TRBD1, with 6 bases matching. This receptor carries the CDR3 CASSLVTGQETQYF. The bases are TGTGCTAGCAGCTTAGTGACAGGCCAAGAGACCCAGTACTTC.